The 21 T cell receptor beta chains given below trace back to one sample, sequenced in a study of tumor-infiltrating lymphocytes in primary liver carcinoma. The source material, about 18-31 mg of unsorted bulk tissue, was used to co-extract RNA and DNA. Researchers generated TCR beta cDNA from roughly 500 ng of total RNA, relying on a constant-region primer. Each TCR beta library was derived from three nested multiplex PCR rounds that employed slightly modified ARM-PCR. The first two PCR rounds used TRBV1-TRBV30 forward primers with a C-beta reverse primer, around 10 cycles each. MiXCR, run by TCRdb on the multiplex PCR reads, gives a single entry per CDR3 protein. Here the sample spans about 200,000 distinct CDR3 sequences, around 85% being singletons. Sequenced input: tumor tissue from primary liver carcinoma. These receptors originate from a man aged 35 to 55 with primary liver carcinoma and hepatitis B virus infection.

With regard to this clonotype: An end of the junction differs from the germline gene, which may be a read error. This sequence joins TRBV29-1 and TRBJ1-5; 7 nucleotides align to TRBD1. This CDR3 is built from 13 residues. Germline values: CDR1 SQVTM, CDR2 ANQGSEA. CDR3 sequence: CSVKGQSNHPQHF. The CDR3 DNA reads TGCAGCGTTAAGGGACAGTCTAATCACCCCCAGCATTTT.

In the case of this clonotype: The conserved phenylalanine or tryptophan is not found at the CDR3 terminus, so this likely reflects a read error. The DNA is left out, because the CDR3 cannot be placed on it with certainty; the CDR3 is given as TCRdb lists it. This chain uses TRBV29-1 with TRBJ2-1; the D call TRBD2 from the table was never checked on the DNA. The CDR3 extends over 15 residues, inclusive of both ends. Germline V gene data show CDR1 as SQVTM and CDR2 as ANQGSEA. The chain's CDR3 is CSVDSRRAPYNEQLL.

Comment on this clonotype: This may arise from a read error, as a much more abundant clone is one base away. The rearrangement joins TRBV5-1 to TRBJ2-2, with D uncertain. This CDR3 contains 13 residues. V lost 5 bases and J 6 bases, leaving 11 bases between the germline ends. Germline lookup yields CDR1 SGHRS and CDR2 YFSETQ. CDR3 sequence: CASSRANSGELFF. The CDR3 nucleotides are TGCGCCAGCAGTCGCGCTAACTCCGGGGAGCTGTTTTTT.

This sequence joins TRBV14 and TRBJ2-2, with D hard to call. Germline CDR1 reads SGHDN; CDR2 reads FVKESK. Trimming cost V 6 bases and J 9 bases, with 11 bases left between them. The CDR3 extends over 12 amino acids. CDR3 sequence: CASSLTGWELFF. The CDR3 DNA reads TGTGCCAGCAGTCTGACCGGGTGGGAGCTGTTTTTT.

Note on this clonotype: Its ends do not fully match the called genes, so a read error is possible. The genes are TRBV11-1 and TRBJ2-4; 10 bases map to TRBD2. The CDR3 is 17 residues long. Germline V lookup: CDR1 SGHAT, CDR2 FQDESV (reference sequence). The DNA of the CDR3 is TGTGCCAGTAGATTTCCCGGGACTAGCGTGACCAAAAACATTCAATACTTC. This gives the protein CASRFPGTSVTKNIQYF.

Note on this clonotype: Germline and junction disagree at one end, which may indicate a read error. This rearrangement joins TRBV6-6 to TRBJ1-6, with D unresolved. This CDR3 contains 13 residues. The germline CDR1 and CDR2 sequences are MNHNY and SVGAGI (reference sequence). In nucleotides, the CDR3 is TGTCCCAGCAATAATACTGGAATTTCACCCCTCCACTTT. Protein sequence: CPSNNTGISPLHF.

Remarks on this clonotype: At one boundary the junction diverges from the germline segment, which might be a read error. V and J are TRBV6-1 and TRBJ2-1; D gene unclear. There are 14 residues in the CDR3. Germline loops: CDR1 MNHNS, CDR2 SASEGT. The CDR3 DNA is TGTGCCAGCACTTTCGGAGAGAAAAACAACGAGCAGTTCTTC. This translates into CASTFGEKNNEQFF.

In the case of this clonotype: Sequence at one end of the junction differs from germline and may be a read error. The chain combines TRBV29-1 with TRBJ1-1; tentatively, D is TRBD1 (5 bases). Germline lookup yields CDR1 SQVTM and CDR2 ANQGSEA. The CDR3 covers 15 residues. This chain's CDR3 is CSVSAGWAMNTEALF. In DNA form, the CDR3 reads TGCAGCGTTTCCGCAGGGTGGGCCATGAACACTGAAGCTCTATTT. Filled out from reference TRBV29-1 and TRBJ1-1, the complete variable domain reads SAVISQKPSRDICQRGTSLTIQCQVDSQVTMMFWYRQQPGQSLTLIATANQGSEATYESGFVIDKFPISRPNLTFSTLTVSNMSPEDSSIYLCSVSAGWAMNTEALFGQGTRLTVV.

Comments on this clonotype: The junction differs from germline at one of its ends, possibly a read error. The chain links TRBV29-1 to TRBJ1-1, with a weak D call TRBD1 (5 bases). This CDR3 has 15 residues. Germline V gene sequence: CDR1 SQVTM, CDR2 ANQGSEA. The CDR3 nucleotides are TGCAGCGTTGAAGCAGGGTGGGGATTGAACAGTGAAGCTTTCTTT. The encoded protein is CSVEAGWGLNSEAFF. The full variable domain, in which reference TRBV29-1 and TRBJ1-1 provide the parts outside the CDR3, is SAVISQKPSRDICQRGTSLTIQCQVDSQVTMMFWYRQQPGQSLTLIATANQGSEATYESGFVIDKFPISRPNLTFSTLTVSNMSPEDSSIYLCSVEAGWGLNSEAFFGQGTRLTVV.

The chain links TRBV4-2 to TRBJ1-1; 8 bases are a match to TRBD1. Germline CDR1 LGHNA, CDR2 YNFKEQ. This CDR3 is built from 14 residues. The trim removed 3 bases at V and 11 bases at J, leaving 11 bases unmatched. CDR3 nucleotide sequence: TGTGCCAGCAGCCATGATCCAGGACAGGGCGATGCTTTCTTT. Protein sequence: CASSHDPGQGDAFF.

As to this clonotype: A much larger clonotype is one base distant, so this may be a read error. The chain has TRBV5-1 and TRBJ2-5; 9 bases map to TRBD1. The CDR3 spans 14 residues. Looked up from germline, CDR1 is SGHRS and CDR2 is YFSETQ. CDR3 DNA sequence: TGCGCCAGCAGACTACAGGGGGCGCAAGAGACCCAGTGCTTC. As protein: CASRLQGAQETQCF.

To note about this clonotype: The conserved closing phenylalanine or tryptophan is absent in this CDR3, likely reflecting a read error. The V gene is TRBV12-3 or TRBV12-4, the J gene TRBJ2-1, with TRBD2 identical over 10 bases. V trimming: 2 bases; J trimming: 8 bases; junction bases outside the gene matches: 6. The length of the CDR3 is 15 residues. CDR3 amino acids: CASSLQAGGSHEQFI. Here the CDR3 DNA reads TGTGCCAGCAGTTTACAAGCGGGAGGGTCCCATGAGCAGTTCATA.

This chain connects TRBV29-1 to TRBJ1-1; no definite D call. There are 15 residues in the CDR3. CDR1 and CDR2 from the germline V gene are SQVTM and ANQGSEA. The CDR3 loop is CSVSPGWAINTEAFF. The CDR3 bases are TGCAGTGTTTCCCCGGGTTGGGCAATTAACACTGAAGCTTTCTTT.

The V and J genes are TRBV29-1 and TRBJ1-2, with 7 positions matching TRBD1. CDR1 is SQVTM, CDR2 ANQGSEA, per germline. V trimming: 2 bases; J trimming: 1 base; junction bases outside the gene matches: 4. The CDR3 consists of 14 residues. The chain's CDR3 is CSVEWDSGNYGYTF. CDR3 sequence (DNA): TGCAGCGTTGAATGGGACAGTGGTAACTATGGCTACACCTTC.

Regarding this clonotype: Sequence at one end of the junction differs from germline and may be a read error. The V and J genes are TRBV7-8 and TRBJ1-1; possibly TRBD1 for D (5 bases). The CDR3 totals 14 residues. Germline V gene lookup returns CDR1 SGHVS and CDR2 FQNEAQ. As DNA, the CDR3 is TGTGCCAGTAGCTTAGATGTAGGAGGGACTGAAACTTTCTTT. Translating gives CASSLDVGGTETFF.

A remark on this clonotype: Its ends do not fully match the called genes, so a read error is possible. The chain carries TRBV10-1 and TRBJ2-2; tentatively, D is TRBD1 (6 bases). The CDR3 runs to 18 residues. CDR1 is WNHNN, CDR2 SYGVQD, per germline (reference sequence). CDR3 region: CASSEFPRGLSNIGELFF. As DNA, the CDR3 is TGCGCCAGCAGTGAGTTTCCCAGGGGCCTTTCGAACATCGGGGAGCTGTTTTTT.

About this clonotype itself: Its ends do not fully match the called genes, so a read error is possible. The gene calls are TRBV10-3 and TRBJ2-3; 8 positions match TRBD1. The V gene's germline CDR1 is ENHRY and CDR2 SYGVKD. This CDR3 is built from 15 residues. The CDR3 region has the DNA TGTGCCATCAGTGCTGGCAGGGGGCGCATAGATACGCTGTATTTT. This gives the protein CAISAGRGRIDTLYF.

On this clonotype itself: A junction end diverges from the germline sequence, so it may reflect a read error. The gene calls are TRBV11-3 and TRBJ2-1; D remains ambiguous. This CDR3 is 12 amino acids long. Germline values: CDR1 SGHNT, CDR2 YENEEA. CDR3 nucleotide sequence: TGTGCCAGTAGCTTAAATGGCAACGAGCAGTTTTTC. It encodes CASSLNGNEQFF.

Concerning this clonotype itself: At one boundary the junction diverges from the germline segment, which might be a read error. The chain carries TRBV5-4 and TRBJ2-5; D remains ambiguous. CDR1 is SGHNT, CDR2 YYREEE, per germline (reference sequence). CDR3 length: 12 amino acids. CDR3 loop: CASNLFLETQYF. CDR3 in DNA: TGTGCCAGCAACTTGTTTCTAGAGACCCAGTATTTC.

Points on this clonotype: Its ends do not fully match the called genes, so a read error is possible. The chain links TRBV28 to TRBJ2-1; the D gene is possibly TRBD1 (6 bases). Germline V gene lookup returns CDR1 MDHEN and CDR2 SYDVKM. This CDR3 region has 15 residues. The CDR3 DNA follows: TGTGCCAGCAGTTTAGCAGGGGCCACCTACAATGAGCTGTTCTTC. The encoded protein is CASSLAGATYNELFF.

This clonotype was recorded once. A junction boundary mismatches the germline segment, possibly from a read error. The rearrangement uses TRBV6-5 and TRBJ2-7; TRBD1 matches at 7 bases. Looked up from germline, CDR1 is MNHEY and CDR2 is SVGAGI. The CDR3 loop spans 13 amino acids. The CDR3 sequence: CVSTQRQGGEQCF. In DNA form, the CDR3 reads TGTGTCAGCACCCAACGACAGGGTGGCGAGCAGTGCTTC.